The source of this T cell receptor beta chain is a study of CD8 T cells in ankylosing spondylitis. V shed 6 bases and J shed 5 bases, with 14 bases lying between them. Germline V gene lookup returns CDR1 SNHLY and CDR2 FYNNEI. CDR3 length: 14 residues. In its sample, this clonotype is medium-sized. A single record per CDR3 protein comes from TCRdb applying MiXCR to the 5' RACE reads. The table lists about 160,000 distinct CDR3 sequences, roughly 44% of them singletons. The source material was synovial fluid, either unsorted or a sorted T cell fraction (not recorded which). The chain uses TRBV2 and TRBJ2-1; a weak D match, TRBD2 (6 bases). The TCR originated in a male donor with ankylosing spondylitis. The CDR3 reads CASRSGENDNEQFF. In DNA form, the CDR3 reads TGTGCCAGCAGGTCGGGGGAAAACGACAATGAGCAGTTCTTC. Using reference TRBV2 and TRBJ2-1 for the parts outside the CDR3, the full variable domain is EPEVTQTPSHQVTQMGQEVILRCVPISNHLYFYWYRQILGQKVEFLVSFYNNEISEKSEIFDDQFSVERPDGSNFTLKIRSTKLEDSAMYFCASRSGENDNEQFFGPGTRLTVL.